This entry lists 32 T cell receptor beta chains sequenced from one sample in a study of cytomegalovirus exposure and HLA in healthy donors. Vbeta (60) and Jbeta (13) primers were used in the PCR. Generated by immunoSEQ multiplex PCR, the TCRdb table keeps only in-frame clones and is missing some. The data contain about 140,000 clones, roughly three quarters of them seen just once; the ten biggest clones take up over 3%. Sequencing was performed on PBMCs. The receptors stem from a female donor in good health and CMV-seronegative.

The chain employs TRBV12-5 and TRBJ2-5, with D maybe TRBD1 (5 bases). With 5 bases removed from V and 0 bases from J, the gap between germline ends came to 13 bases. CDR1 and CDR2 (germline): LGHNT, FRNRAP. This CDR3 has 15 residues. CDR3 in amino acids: CASGPWGRDQETQYF. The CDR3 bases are TGTGCTAGTGGTCCCTGGGGCCGAGACCAAGAGACCCAGTACTTC. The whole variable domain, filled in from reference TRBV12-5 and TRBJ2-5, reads DARVTQTPRHKVTEMGQEVTMRCQPILGHNTVFWYRQTMMQGLELLAYFRNRAPLDDSGMPKDRFSAEMPDATLATLKIQPSEPRDSAVYFCASGPWGRDQETQYFGPGTRLLVL.

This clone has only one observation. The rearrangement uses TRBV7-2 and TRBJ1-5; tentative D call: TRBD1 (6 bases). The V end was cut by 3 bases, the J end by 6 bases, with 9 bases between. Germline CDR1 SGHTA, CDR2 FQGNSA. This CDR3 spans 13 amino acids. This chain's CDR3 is CASSLRGGQPQHF. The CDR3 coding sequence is TGTGCCAGCAGCTTGAGGGGGGGTCAGCCCCAGCATTTT.

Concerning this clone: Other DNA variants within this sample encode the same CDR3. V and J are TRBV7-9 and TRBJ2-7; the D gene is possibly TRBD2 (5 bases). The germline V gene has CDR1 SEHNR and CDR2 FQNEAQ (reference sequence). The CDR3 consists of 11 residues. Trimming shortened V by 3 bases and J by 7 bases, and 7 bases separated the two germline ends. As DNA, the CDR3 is TGTGCCAGCAGCTTGGGGAGAGAGCAGTACTTC. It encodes CASSLGREQYF.

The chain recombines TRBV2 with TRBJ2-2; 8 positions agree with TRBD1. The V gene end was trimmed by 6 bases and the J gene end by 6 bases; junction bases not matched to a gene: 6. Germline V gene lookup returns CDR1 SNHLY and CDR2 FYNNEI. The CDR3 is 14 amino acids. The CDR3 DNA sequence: TGTGCCAGCAGCCCTGACAGGGGCGCCGGGGAGCTGTTTTTT. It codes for CASSPDRGAGELFF.

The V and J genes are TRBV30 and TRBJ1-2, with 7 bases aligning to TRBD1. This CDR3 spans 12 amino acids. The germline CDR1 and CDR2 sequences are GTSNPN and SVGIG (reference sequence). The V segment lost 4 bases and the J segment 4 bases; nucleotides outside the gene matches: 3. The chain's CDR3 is CAWTRDSYGYTF. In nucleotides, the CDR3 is TGTGCCTGGACCCGGGACAGCTATGGCTACACCTTC.

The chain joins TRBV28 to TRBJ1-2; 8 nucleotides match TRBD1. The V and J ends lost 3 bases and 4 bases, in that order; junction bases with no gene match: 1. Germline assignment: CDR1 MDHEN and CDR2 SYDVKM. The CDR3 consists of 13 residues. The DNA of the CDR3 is TGTGCCAGCAGTTTGACAGGGGTCTATGGCTACACCTTC. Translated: CASSLTGVYGYTF.

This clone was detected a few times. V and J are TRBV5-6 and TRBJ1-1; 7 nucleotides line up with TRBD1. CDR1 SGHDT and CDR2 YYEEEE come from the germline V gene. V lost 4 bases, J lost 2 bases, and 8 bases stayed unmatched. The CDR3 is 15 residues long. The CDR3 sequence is CASSETGYQNTEAFF. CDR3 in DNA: TGTGCCAGCAGCGAGACAGGGTACCAAAACACTGAAGCTTTCTTT.

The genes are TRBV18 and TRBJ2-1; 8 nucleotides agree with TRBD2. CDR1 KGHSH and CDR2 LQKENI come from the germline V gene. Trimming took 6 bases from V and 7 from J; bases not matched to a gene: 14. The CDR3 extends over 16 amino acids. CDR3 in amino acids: CASSPGAIAGWNEQFF. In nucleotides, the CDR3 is TGTGCCAGCTCGCCAGGGGCGATAGCGGGGTGGAATGAGCAGTTCTTC.

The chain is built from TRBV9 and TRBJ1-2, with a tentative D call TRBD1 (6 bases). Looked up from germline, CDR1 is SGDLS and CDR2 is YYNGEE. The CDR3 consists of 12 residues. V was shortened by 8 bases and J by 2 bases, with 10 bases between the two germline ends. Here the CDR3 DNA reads TGTGCCAGTACCAGGGGCAACTATGGCTACACCTTC. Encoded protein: CASTRGNYGYTF.

CDR3: CASTYQETQYF. The DNA for the CDR3 is TGCGCCAGCACCTACCAAGAGACCCAGTACTTC. The chain links TRBV5-1 to TRBJ2-5, with D unresolved. The germline V gene has CDR1 SGHRS and CDR2 YFSETQ. V was shortened by 6 bases and J by 0 bases, with 3 bases between the two germline ends. CDR3 size: 11 residues.

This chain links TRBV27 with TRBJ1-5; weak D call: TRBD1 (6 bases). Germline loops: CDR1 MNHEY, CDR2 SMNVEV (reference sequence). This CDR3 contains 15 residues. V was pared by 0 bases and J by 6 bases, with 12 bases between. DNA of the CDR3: TGTGCCAGCAGTTTATCGGCGGCAGGGGCTCAGCCCCAGCATTTT. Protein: CASSLSAAGAQPQHF.

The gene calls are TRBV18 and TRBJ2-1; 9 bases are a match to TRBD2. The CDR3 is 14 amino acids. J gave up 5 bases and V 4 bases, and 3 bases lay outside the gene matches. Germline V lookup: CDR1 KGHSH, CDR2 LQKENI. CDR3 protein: CASSLRTSDNEQFF. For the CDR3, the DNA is TGTGCCAGCTCACTAAGGACTAGCGACAATGAGCAGTTCTTC.

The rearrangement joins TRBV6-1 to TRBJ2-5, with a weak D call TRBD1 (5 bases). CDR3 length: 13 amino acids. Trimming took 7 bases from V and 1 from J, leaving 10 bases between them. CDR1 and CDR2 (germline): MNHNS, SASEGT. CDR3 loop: CASIQDIQETQYF. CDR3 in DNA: TGTGCCAGCATCCAGGACATCCAAGAGACCCAGTACTTC.

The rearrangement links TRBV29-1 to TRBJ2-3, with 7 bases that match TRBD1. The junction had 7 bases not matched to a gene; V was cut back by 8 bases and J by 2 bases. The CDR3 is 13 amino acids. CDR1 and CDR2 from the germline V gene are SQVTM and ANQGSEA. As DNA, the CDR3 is TGCAGCCTTCGGACAGGACTCACAGATACGCAGTATTTT. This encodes CSLRTGLTDTQYF.

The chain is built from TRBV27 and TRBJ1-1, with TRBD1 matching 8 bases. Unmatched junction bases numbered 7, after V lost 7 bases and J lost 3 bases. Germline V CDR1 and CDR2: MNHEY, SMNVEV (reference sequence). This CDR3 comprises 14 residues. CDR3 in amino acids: CASILRGRDTEAFF. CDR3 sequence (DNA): TGTGCCAGCATACTCAGGGGGCGAGACACTGAAGCTTTCTTT.

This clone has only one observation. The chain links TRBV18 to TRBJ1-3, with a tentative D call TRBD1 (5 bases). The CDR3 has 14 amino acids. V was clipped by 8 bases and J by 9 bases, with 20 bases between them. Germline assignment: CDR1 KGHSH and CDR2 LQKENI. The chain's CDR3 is CASLQGYDSGTIYF. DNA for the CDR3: TGTGCCAGCCTCCAGGGCTACGACTCCGGCACCATATATTTT.

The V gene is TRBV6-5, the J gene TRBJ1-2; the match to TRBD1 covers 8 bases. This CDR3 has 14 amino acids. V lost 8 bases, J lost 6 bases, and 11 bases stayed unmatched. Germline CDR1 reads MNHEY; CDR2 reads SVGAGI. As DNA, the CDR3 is TGTGCCAGCCTGACTCCCCAGGGGGCGAATGGCTACACCTTC. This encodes CASLTPQGANGYTF.

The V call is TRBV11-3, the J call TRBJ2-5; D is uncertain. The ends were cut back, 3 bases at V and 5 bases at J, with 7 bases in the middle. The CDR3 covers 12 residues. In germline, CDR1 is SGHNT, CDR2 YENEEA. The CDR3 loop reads CASSLGSETQYF. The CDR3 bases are TGTGCCAGCAGCTTGGGCAGTGAGACCCAGTACTTC.

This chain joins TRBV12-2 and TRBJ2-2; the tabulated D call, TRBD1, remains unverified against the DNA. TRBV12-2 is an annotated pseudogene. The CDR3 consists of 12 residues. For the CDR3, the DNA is TGTGCAAGTCGCTCCAGCACCGGGGAGCTGTTTTTT. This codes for CASRSSTGELFF.

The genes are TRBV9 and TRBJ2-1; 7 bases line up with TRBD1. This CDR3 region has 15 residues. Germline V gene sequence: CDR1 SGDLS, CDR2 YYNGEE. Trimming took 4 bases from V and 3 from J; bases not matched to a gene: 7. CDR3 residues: CASSPGTDHYNEQFF. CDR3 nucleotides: TGTGCCAGCAGCCCCGGGACAGACCACTACAATGAGCAGTTCTTC.

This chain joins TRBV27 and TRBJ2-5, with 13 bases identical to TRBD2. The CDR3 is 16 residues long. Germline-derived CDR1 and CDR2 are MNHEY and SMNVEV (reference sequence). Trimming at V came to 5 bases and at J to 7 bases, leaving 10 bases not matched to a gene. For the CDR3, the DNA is TGTGCCAGCAGTAGAGGGACTAGCGGGGCAAGAGGGACCCAGTACTTC. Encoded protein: CASSRGTSGARGTQYF.

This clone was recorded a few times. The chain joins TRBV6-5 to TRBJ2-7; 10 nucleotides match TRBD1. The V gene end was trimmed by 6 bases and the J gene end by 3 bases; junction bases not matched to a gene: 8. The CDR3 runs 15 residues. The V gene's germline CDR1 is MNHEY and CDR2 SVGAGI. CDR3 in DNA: TGTGCCAGCAGCTACCGACGGACAGGGGGCTACGAGCAGTACTTC. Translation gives CASSYRRTGGYEQYF.

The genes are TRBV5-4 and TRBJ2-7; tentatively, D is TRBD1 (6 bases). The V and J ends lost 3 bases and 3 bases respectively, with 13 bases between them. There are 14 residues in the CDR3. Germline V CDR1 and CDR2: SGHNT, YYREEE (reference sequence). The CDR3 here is CASSSPGQDYEQYF. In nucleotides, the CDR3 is TGTGCCAGCAGCTCGCCGGGACAAGACTACGAGCAGTACTTC.

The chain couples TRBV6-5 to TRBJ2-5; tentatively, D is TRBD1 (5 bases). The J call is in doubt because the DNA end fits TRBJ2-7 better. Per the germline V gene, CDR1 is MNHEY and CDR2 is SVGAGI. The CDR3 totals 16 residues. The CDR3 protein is CASSYGTQGSTYEQYF. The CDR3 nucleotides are TGTGCCAGCAGTTACGGTACCCAGGGTTCTACCTACGAGCAGTACTTC.

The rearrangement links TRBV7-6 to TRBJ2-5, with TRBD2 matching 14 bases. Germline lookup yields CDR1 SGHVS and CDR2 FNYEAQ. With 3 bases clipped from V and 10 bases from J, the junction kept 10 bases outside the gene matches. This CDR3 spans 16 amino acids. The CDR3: CASSFTTTSGGADQYF. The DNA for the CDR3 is TGTGCCAGCAGCTTCACCACGACTAGCGGGGGGGCTGACCAGTACTTC.

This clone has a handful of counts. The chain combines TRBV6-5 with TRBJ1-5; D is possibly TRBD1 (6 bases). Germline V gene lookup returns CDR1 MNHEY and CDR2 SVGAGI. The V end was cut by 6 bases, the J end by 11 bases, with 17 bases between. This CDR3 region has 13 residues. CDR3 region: CASSQGRLWAQHF. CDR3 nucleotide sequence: TGTGCCAGCAGCCAGGGGCGCTTGTGGGCCCAGCATTTT.

As DNA, the CDR3 is TGTGCCACCAGGACCCGGAGATCCTACAATGAGCAGTTCTTC. It yields the protein CATRTRRSYNEQFF. The V call is TRBV15, the J call TRBJ2-1; D remains ambiguous. Germline V CDR1 and CDR2: LNHNV, YYDKDF (reference sequence). Trimming left V 6 bases short and J 1 base short, with 10 bases between. This CDR3 has 14 residues.

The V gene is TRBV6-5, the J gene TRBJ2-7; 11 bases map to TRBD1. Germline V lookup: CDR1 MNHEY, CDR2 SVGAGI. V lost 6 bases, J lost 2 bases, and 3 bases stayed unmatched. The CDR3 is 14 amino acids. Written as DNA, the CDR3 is TGTGCCAGCAGCCTGGGACAGGGGGCCTACGAGCAGTACTTC. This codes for CASSLGQGAYEQYF.

DNA of the CDR3: TGCGCCAGCAGCCAGGGCGGGGGAAGCTACGAGCAGTACTTC. It translates to CASSQGGGSYEQYF. The rearrangement joins TRBV4-3 to TRBJ2-7; 7 bases fit TRBD2. The trim removed 3 bases at V and 3 bases at J, leaving 5 bases unmatched. Germline V gene lookup returns CDR1 LGHNA and CDR2 YSLEER. The CDR3 spans 14 residues.

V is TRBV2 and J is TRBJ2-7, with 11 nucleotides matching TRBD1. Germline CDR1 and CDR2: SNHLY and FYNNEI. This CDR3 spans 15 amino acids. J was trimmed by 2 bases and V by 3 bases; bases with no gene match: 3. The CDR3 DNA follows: TGTGCCAGCAGTGATTTGGACAGGGGGCCCTACGAGCAGTACTTC. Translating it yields CASSDLDRGPYEQYF.

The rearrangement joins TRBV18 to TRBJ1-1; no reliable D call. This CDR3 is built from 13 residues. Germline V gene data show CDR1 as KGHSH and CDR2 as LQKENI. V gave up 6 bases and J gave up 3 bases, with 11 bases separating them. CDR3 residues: CASSLDRDTEAFF. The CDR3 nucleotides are TGTGCCAGCTCCCTCGATCGAGACACTGAAGCTTTCTTT.

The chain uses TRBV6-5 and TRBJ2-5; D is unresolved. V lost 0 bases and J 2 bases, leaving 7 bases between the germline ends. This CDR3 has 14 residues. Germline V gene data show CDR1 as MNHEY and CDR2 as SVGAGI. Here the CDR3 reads CASSYSYGQETQYF. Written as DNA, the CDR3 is TGTGCCAGCAGTTACTCGTACGGGCAAGAGACCCAGTACTTC.